This T cell receptor beta chain is from a study of OX40 agonist ivuxolimab in advanced cancers. Study-level results: Expanded peripheral T cells had an undetermined antigen specificity. More expanded clones were seen, on average, in CD8+ T cells than in CD4+. Near-lowest levels of clonal expansion characterized partial responders at 0.1-3.0 mg/kg. Blood T cells, both CD4+ and CD8+, expanded clonally by week 6 at 0.1 to 3.0 mg/kg.

With regard to this clone: Antigen specificity is unknown.

Repertoires were generated with immunoSEQ multiplex PCR, while TCRdb's copy carries only in-frame clones and drops some. Here the sample spans about 73,000 clones, more than 85% being singletons. The V end was cut by 5 bases, the J end by 12 bases, with 10 bases between. The CDR3 has 10 amino acids. Germline V gene lookup returns CDR1 LNHDA and CDR2 SQIVND (reference sequence). The sequence came from an adult with an advanced solid tumor such as melanoma, head and neck, liver or kidney cancer. The starting material was CD4+ or CD8+ T cells sorted from blood, obtained in a trial of the OX40 agonist ivuxolimab. This chain connects TRBV19 to TRBJ1-1; D perhaps matches TRBD1 (5 bases). The CDR3, as DNA: TGTGCCAGTAGTGCAGGGATCCCTTTCTTT. Its protein product is CASSAGIPFF.